These 4 T cell receptor beta chains share one sample of origin, sequenced in a study of T cells in Graves' hyperthyroidism and ophthalmopathy. Using RNA transcripts as the source, TCR beta CDR3 regions were amplified. HTBI primers drove first-round RT-PCR of the TCR CDR3. TCRdb ran MiXCR on the multiplex PCR reads and lists one entry per CDR3 protein. Among some 320,000 distinct CDR3 sequences listed, roughly an eighth were seen once. The sequencing sample was made of blood. The receptors originated from a woman aged 40-49 years with Graves' ophthalmopathy.

This clonotype was seen ten or more times. The chain combines TRBV2 with TRBJ1-1; D unclear. The germline V gene has CDR1 SNHLY and CDR2 FYNNEI. The V end lost 6 bases, the J end lost 0 bases, and 17 bases lay between the germline ends. The CDR3 has 16 amino acids. The CDR3 nucleotides are TGTGCCAGCAGCCTTCTGCCACAGTCTCTGAACACTGAAGCTTTCTTT. It translates to CASSLLPQSLNTEAFF.

This clonotype came up once. The chain links TRBV20-1 to TRBJ2-7; tentatively, D is TRBD2 (6 bases). The DNA matches TRBJ2-1 better at its end, which makes the J call doubtful. The CDR3 is 12 amino acids. The germline CDR1 and CDR2 sequences are DFQATT and SNEGSKA (reference sequence). CDR3 region: CSAARDSYEQFF. In DNA form, the CDR3 reads TGCAGTGCTGCTCGGGACTCCTACGAGCAGTTCTTC.

This clonotype was picked up many times. V is TRBV12-3 or TRBV12-4 and J is TRBJ2-3, with 11 bases fitting TRBD1. The V gene end was trimmed by 3 bases and the J gene end by 2 bases; junction bases not matched to a gene: 1. This CDR3 is 15 amino acids long. CDR3 sequence (DNA): TGTGCCAGCAGTTTTGGACAGGGGGCCACAGATACGCAGTATTTT. The encoded protein is CASSFGQGATDTQYF.

This clonotype showed up just a few times. The rearrangement joins TRBV29-1 to TRBJ1-1, with unresolved D. CDR1 is SQVTM, CDR2 ANQGSEA, per germline. V was shortened by 4 bases and J by 6 bases, with 9 bases between the two germline ends. The CDR3 loop spans 11 amino acids. CDR3 in DNA: TGCAGCGTTGGAGGGTTCCCTGAAGCTTTCTTT. Encoded protein: CSVGGFPEAFF.